This record concerns one T cell receptor (beta chain) sequence. Its antigen is as yet unknown. TCRdb keeps only in-frame clones here, not all; method: immunoSEQ multiplex PCR. The sample consists of some 110,000 clones, 88% of them appearing once. V lost 3 bases to trimming and J lost 9 bases, with 12 bases between them. Germline V gene sequence: CDR1 SGHDN, CDR2 FVKESK. The CDR3 contains 12 residues. These data come from a study of T cell responses to AZD1222 COVID-19 vaccine. Turning to the study itself: Samples with a second dose at about 4 or about 12 weeks were pooled together.

Study-wide findings and caveats: Repertoires were collected only later (after the peak T cell response had occurred).

Sequences were derived from peripheral blood, sampled on day 0 of AZD1222 vaccination. The rearrangement links TRBV14 to TRBJ2-7, with D possibly matching TRBD2 (7 bases). This receptor was identified in an adult in good health. CDR3: CASSQWEGGQYF. CDR3 in DNA: TGTGCCAGCAGCCAGTGGGAGGGGGGGCAGTACTTC.